The 12 T cell receptor beta chains below come from one sample, sequenced in a study of blood T cell repertoires in COVID-19. The protocol was immunoSEQ multiplex PCR, while the TCRdb copy is restricted to in-frame clones and leaves out a portion. The data contain approximately 120,000 clones, roughly 89% of them singletons. The sample comprised peripheral blood. The receptors stem from a human donor with acute or convalescent COVID-19. The donor label of this sample is uncertain.

In this sample, this clone turned up once. V gene TRBV7-8 combines with J gene TRBJ2-7; D ambiguous. The germline V gene encodes CDR1 SGHVS and CDR2 FQNEAQ. This CDR3 is 13 amino acids long. Trimming cost V 3 bases and J 3 bases, with 9 bases left between them. The DNA for the CDR3 is TGTGCCAGCAGCTTTAGAGGAGACTACGAGCAGTACTTC. It specifies CASSFRGDYEQYF.

J is TRBJ1-4 and V is TRBV29-1; the match to TRBD1 covers 9 bases. J lost 7 bases, V lost 1 base, and 4 bases had no gene match. Germline-derived CDR1 and CDR2 are SQVTM and ANQGSEA. The CDR3 extends over 14 amino acids. The CDR3 protein is CSVEGQTGGEKLFF. Written as DNA, the CDR3 is TGCAGCGTTGAAGGTCAGACAGGGGGTGAAAAACTGTTTTTT.

The chain joins TRBV7-2 to TRBJ1-5, with TRBD1 identical over 7 bases. The V gene's germline CDR1 is SGHTA and CDR2 FQGNSA. Losses at the gene ends were 1 base for V and 4 bases for J; bases not matched to a gene: 4. CDR3 length equals 15 residues. The CDR3 coding sequence is TGTGCCAGCAGCTTAGTTGGGACAGAGAATCAGCCCCAGCATTTT. It specifies CASSLVGTENQPQHF.

The chain links TRBV5-4 to TRBJ1-2; 8 bases fit TRBD1. The CDR3 sequence is 13 residues long. CDR1 and CDR2 (germline): SGHNT, YYREEE (reference sequence). Trimming at V came to 4 bases and at J to 6 bases, leaving 5 bases not matched to a gene. The CDR3 bases are TGTGCCAGCAGCCTACAGGGGGTCAATGGCTACACCTTC. This codes for CASSLQGVNGYTF.

The chain carries TRBV5-1 and TRBJ1-2, with 7 bases lining up with TRBD1. CDR3 length equals 15 residues. The germline V gene encodes CDR1 SGHRS and CDR2 YFSETQ. Trimming removed 5 bases from V and 8 bases from J; junction bases left unmatched: 15. CDR3 sequence reads: CASRHGTGALGGYTF. The CDR3 DNA sequence: TGCGCCAGCAGACACGGAACAGGGGCGTTAGGCGGCTACACCTTC.

This chain links TRBV6-4 with TRBJ1-1, with 8 bases lining up with TRBD1. The germline gives CDR1 MRHNA, CDR2 SNTAGT. The CDR3 runs 13 residues. Trimming removed 4 bases from V and 5 bases from J; junction bases left unmatched: 3. The CDR3 DNA reads as TGTGCCAGCAGTGCTACAGGGGGAACTGAAGCTTTCTTT. Translating gives CASSATGGTEAFF.

The chain recombines TRBV7-9 with TRBJ2-7, with 11 bases that match TRBD1. Germline values: CDR1 SEHNR, CDR2 FQNEAQ (reference sequence). CDR3 length: 16 amino acids. V shed 1 base, J shed 4 bases, and the junction held 6 bases outside the gene matches. CDR3 nucleotides: TGTGCCAGCAGCTTAGGTTACGGACAGGGGGCTTACGAGCAGTACTTC. Amino acid sequence: CASSLGYGQGAYEQYF.

The chain has TRBV2 and TRBJ1-6; 7 bases map to TRBD1. With 7 bases clipped from V and 7 bases from J, the junction kept 10 bases outside the gene matches. The CDR3 spans 15 residues. Per germline, CDR1 SNHLY and CDR2 FYNNEI. CDR3 in DNA: TGTGCCAGCACCGGCTCCGGGACAGTCAATTCACCCCTCCACTTT. This codes for CASTGSGTVNSPLHF.

The CDR3 bases are TGTGCCAGCAGCTTAACTCCGACAGGGACCAAAAACATTCAGTACTTC. Its translation is CASSLTPTGTKNIQYF. The chain employs TRBV7-2 and TRBJ2-4, with 7 bases aligning to TRBD1. This CDR3 has 16 amino acids. Trimming cost V 2 bases and J 2 bases; bases outside gene matches: 6. Germline V lookup: CDR1 SGHTA, CDR2 FQGNSA. Together with reference TRBV7-2 and TRBJ2-4, the CDR3 gives the full variable domain: GAGVSQSPSNKVTEKGKDVELRCDPISGHTALYWYRQSLGQGLEFLIYFQGNSAPDKSGLPSDRFSAERTGGSVSTLTIQRTQQEDSAVYLCASSLTPTGTKNIQYFGAGTRLSVL.

The chain recombines TRBV5-1 with TRBJ1-1, with 7 bases fitting TRBD1. In germline, CDR1 is SGHRS, CDR2 YFSETQ. V trimming: 4 bases; J trimming: 0 bases; junction bases outside the gene matches: 3. This CDR3 has 14 residues. The CDR3 region is CASSTGQVNTEAFF. In DNA, the CDR3 is TGCGCCAGCAGCACTGGACAGGTGAACACTGAAGCTTTCTTT. Full variable domain (rest looked up from reference TRBV5-1 and TRBJ1-1): KAGVTQTPRYLIKTRGQQVTLSCSPISGHRSVSWYQQTPGQGLQFLFEYFSETQRNKGNFPGRFSGRQFSNSRSEMNVSTLELGDSALYLCASSTGQVNTEAFFGQGTRLTVV.

The rearrangement links TRBV2 to TRBJ1-5; 10 bases line up with TRBD1. CDR1 is SNHLY and CDR2 is FYNNEI in the germline V gene. Germline trimming cut 6 bases from V and 1 base from J; bases unmatched to any gene: 6. The CDR3 contains 16 residues. CDR3 in amino acids: CASSKPGQGSNQPQHF. CDR3 sequence (DNA): TGTGCCAGCAGCAAACCGGGACAGGGGAGCAATCAGCCCCAGCATTTT.

This clone was seen a single time. The J gene is TRBJ1-2, the V gene TRBV21-1. TRBV21-1 is a pseudogene segment. The CDR3 has 13 amino acids. The CDR3 DNA is TGTGCCAGCAACAAGGGGACTGGCTATGGCTACACCTTC. As protein: CASNKGTGYGYTF.